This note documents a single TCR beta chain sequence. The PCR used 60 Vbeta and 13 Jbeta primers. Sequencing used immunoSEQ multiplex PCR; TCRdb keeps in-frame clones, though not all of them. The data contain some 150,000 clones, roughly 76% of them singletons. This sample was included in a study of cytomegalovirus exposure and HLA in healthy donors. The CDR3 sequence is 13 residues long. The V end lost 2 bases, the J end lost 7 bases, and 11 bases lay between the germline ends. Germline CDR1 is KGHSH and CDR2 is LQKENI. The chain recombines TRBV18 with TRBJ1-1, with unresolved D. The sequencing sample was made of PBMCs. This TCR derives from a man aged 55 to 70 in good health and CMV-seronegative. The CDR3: CASSPTSQFEAFF. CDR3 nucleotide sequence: TGTGCCAGCTCACCAACAAGTCAGTTTGAAGCTTTCTTT.